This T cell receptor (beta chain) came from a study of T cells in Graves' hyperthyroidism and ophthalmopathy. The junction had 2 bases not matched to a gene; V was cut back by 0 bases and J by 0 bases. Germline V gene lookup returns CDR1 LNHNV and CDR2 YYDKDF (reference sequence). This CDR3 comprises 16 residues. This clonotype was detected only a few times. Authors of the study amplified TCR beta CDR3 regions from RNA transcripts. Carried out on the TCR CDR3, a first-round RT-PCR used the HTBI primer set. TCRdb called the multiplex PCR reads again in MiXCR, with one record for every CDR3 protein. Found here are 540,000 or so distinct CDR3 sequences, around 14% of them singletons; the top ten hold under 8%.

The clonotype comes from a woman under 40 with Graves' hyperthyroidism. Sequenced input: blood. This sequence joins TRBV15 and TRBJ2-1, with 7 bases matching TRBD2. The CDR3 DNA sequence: TGTGCCACCAGCAGAGAGCGGACTAGCTCCTACAATGAGCAGTTCTTC. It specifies CATSRERTSSYNEQFF. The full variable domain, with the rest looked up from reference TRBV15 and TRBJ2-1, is DAMVIQNPRYQVTQFGKPVTLSCSQTLNHNVMYWYQQKSSQAPKLLFHYYDKDFNNEADTPDNFQSRRPNTSFCFLDIRSPGLGDTAMYLCATSRERTSSYNEQFFGPGTRLTVL.